A selection of T cell receptor beta chains follows, all from one sample in a study of blood T cell repertoires in COVID-19. Profiled with immunoSEQ multiplex PCR; TCRdb holds only in-frame clones, not every one. The sample has about 38,000 clones; approximately 74% are singletons. The sequenced material came from peripheral blood. The origin of the receptors is a man between 65 and 79 years old with COVID-19, enrolled during active disease. The CDR3 runs from the conserved cysteine through the conserved F or W. D genes are given only for firm matches. A clone size is listed for some rows: how often the clone was seen (once, few, many), or a class if it is expanded.

>TRBJ2-5|few|-|TRBV3-1/TRBV3-2
CASTQGRAGGLKTQYF
TGTGCCAGCACCCAAGGGAGGGCAGGGGGCTTGAAGACCCAGTACTTC
>TRBJ2-1|-|-|TRBV19
CASNRFRGEYEQFF
TGTGCCAGTAATCGGTTCAGGGGGGAGTATGAGCAGTTCTTC
>TRBJ1-1|-|TRBD1|TRBV5-1
CASSPKGQGSTEAFF
TGCGCCAGCAGCCCGAAGGGACAGGGTTCAACTGAAGCTTTCTTT
>TRBJ1-1|-|TRBD1|TRBV12-3/TRBV12-4
CASRRRGVTEAFF
TGTGCCAGCAGGCGCAGGGGGGTAACTGAAGCTTTCTTT
>TRBJ2-5|-|-|TRBV6-5
CASSYRPELAEYF
TGTGCCAGCAGTTACAGGCCGGAGCTAGCCGAGTACTTC
>TRBJ2-7|-|TRBD2|TRBV14
CASSLYAGAGYEQYF
TGTGCCAGCAGCCTGTATGCGGGAGCCGGTTACGAGCAGTACTTC
>TRBJ1-5|-|-|TRBV18
CASSEQGTAQPQHF
TGTGCCAGCTCTGAGCAGGGAACAGCTCAGCCCCAGCATTTT
>TRBJ2-7|-|-|TRBV19
CASRPARGNSYEQYF
TGTGCCAGTAGACCCGCTCGGGGGAACTCCTACGAGCAGTACTTC
>TRBJ2-3|few|-|TRBV6-4
CASASTGSQDTQYF
TGTGCCAGTGCTAGTACCGGGTCCCAAGATACGCAGTATTTT
>TRBJ2-2|-|TRBD2|TRBV7-2
CASTRTSGRSTGELFF
TGTGCCAGCACCCGGACTAGCGGGAGATCCACCGGGGAGCTGTTTTTT
>TRBJ1-5|-|-|TRBV4-3
CASSQERAPNQPQHF
TGCGCCAGCAGCCAAGAAAGAGCTCCGAATCAGCCCCAGCATTTT
>TRBJ1-6|-|-|TRBV30
CAWAGGISSPLHF
TGTGCCTGGGCTGGAGGGATCAGCTCACCCCTCCACTTT
>TRBJ1-2|-|TRBD1|TRBV5-1
CASSAGGRGYGYTF
TGCGCCAGCAGCGCAGGGGGGCGAGGCTATGGCTACACCTTC
>TRBJ1-5|-|-|TRBV6-2/TRBV6-3
CASSYGQAQWGNQPQHF
TGTGCCAGCAGTTACGGGCAGGCCCAATGGGGCAATCAGCCCCAGCATTTT
>TRBJ2-1|-|-|TRBV28
CASSLWGPSYNEQFF
TGTGCCAGCAGTTTATGGGGCCCCTCCTACAATGAGCAGTTCTTC
>TRBJ1-6|-|TRBD1|TRBV6-2/TRBV6-3
CASSYSGDRYNSPLHF
TGTGCCAGCAGTTACTCCGGGGACAGGTATAATTCACCCCTCCACTTT
>TRBJ1-1|-|TRBD1|TRBV5-1
CASSTGTANTEAFF
TGCGCCAGCAGCACTGGGACAGCTAACACTGAAGCTTTCTTT
>TRBJ2-5|-|TRBD2|TRBV10-3
CATKSGGETQYF
TGTGCCACCAAGAGCGGGGGGGAGACCCAGTACTTC
>TRBJ1-4|-|TRBD1|TRBV3-1/TRBV3-2
CASSGTGGGNEKLFF
TGTGCCAGCAGCGGAACAGGGGGAGGAAATGAAAAACTGTTTTTT
>TRBJ1-2|few|-|TRBV25-1
CASSESNGLRSGYTF
TGTGCCAGCAGTGAAAGTAATGGGTTAAGGAGTGGCTACACCTTC
>TRBJ1-5|-|-|TRBV5-8
CASSPLNQPQHF
TGTGCCAGCAGCCCTTTAAATCAGCCCCAGCATTTT
>TRBJ1-5|-|TRBD1|TRBV30
CAGSTGGGQPQHF
TGTGCCGGATCGACAGGGGGTGGTCAGCCCCAGCATTTT
>TRBJ1-3|-|-|TRBV3-1/TRBV3-2
CASAPRQDGNTIYF
TGTGCCAGCGCCCCCCGACAGGATGGCAACACCATATATTTT
>TRBJ1-2|-|-|TRBV3-1/TRBV3-2
CASSQVAGLDGYTF
TGTGCCAGCAGCCAAGTTGCGGGGCTGGATGGCTACACCTTC
>TRBJ1-5|-|-|TRBV11-2
CASSLGGAYQPQHF
TGTGCCAGCAGCTTAGGGGGCGCATACCAGCCCCAGCATTTT
>TRBJ1-2|once|-|TRBV3-1/TRBV3-2
CASSPGPNYGYTF
TGTGCCAGCAGCCCGGGTCCTAACTATGGCTACACCTTC
>TRBJ2-2|-|TRBD1|TRBV28
CASNTRTGYTGELFF
TGTGCCAGCAACACCCGGACAGGCTACACCGGGGAGCTGTTTTTT
>TRBJ2-2|-|-|TRBV6-5
CASCSRATVGELFF
TGTGCCAGCTGCTCCAGGGCCACGGTTGGGGAGCTGTTTTTT